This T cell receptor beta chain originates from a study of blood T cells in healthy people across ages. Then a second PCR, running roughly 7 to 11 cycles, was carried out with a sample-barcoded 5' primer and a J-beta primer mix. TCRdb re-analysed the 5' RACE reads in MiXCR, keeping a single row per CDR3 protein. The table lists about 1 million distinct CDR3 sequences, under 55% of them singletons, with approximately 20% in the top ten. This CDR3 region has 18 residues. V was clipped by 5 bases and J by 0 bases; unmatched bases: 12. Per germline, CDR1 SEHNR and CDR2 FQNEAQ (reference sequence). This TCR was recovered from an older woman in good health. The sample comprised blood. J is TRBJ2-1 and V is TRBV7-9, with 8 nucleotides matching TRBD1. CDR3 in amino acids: CASSPQTQGGSSYNEQFF. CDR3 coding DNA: TGTGCCAGCAGCCCACAGACACAGGGGGGATCCTCCTACAATGAGCAGTTCTTC.